These 24 T cell receptor beta chains were sequenced from one sample in a study of regulatory T cells in long-lasting Graves disease. Arm-PCR with iRepertoire HTBI primers amplified the CDR3 regions for these TCR beta libraries. TCRdb independently ran MiXCR on the multiplex PCR reads; one entry per CDR3 protein. The repertoire holds 250,000 to 300,000 distinct CDR3 sequences, 15% to 20% seen once, with 13% to 15% in the top ten. Specified time point: newly diagnosed GD, antithyroid drugs for less than 3 months. PBMC-derived RNA was used for the TCR library. A further study also used this sample, focusing on T cells in Graves' hyperthyroidism and ophthalmopathy.

The sample consisted of peripheral blood mononuclear cells (PBMCs), taken at new diagnosis, from a patient treated with antithyroid drugs. The receptors come from a woman in her 30s with Graves disease.

The table lists this clonotype with many counts. The V gene is TRBV5-1, the J gene TRBJ2-7, with 8 nucleotides matching TRBD1. Unmatched junction bases numbered 6, after V lost 7 bases and J lost 6 bases. The CDR3 extends over 12 amino acids. Germline loops: CDR1 SGHRS, CDR2 YFSETQ. CDR3 nucleotide sequence: TGCGCCAGCGGATGGACAGGGCGCGAGCAGTACTTC. Translating it yields CASGWTGREQYF.

This clonotype was recorded many times. The rearrangement joins TRBV6-1 to TRBJ1-1; D ambiguous. The CDR3 totals 14 residues. V lost 6 bases to trimming and J lost 3 bases, with 14 bases between them. Germline CDR1 is MNHNS and CDR2 is SASEGT. The CDR3 nucleotides are TGTGCCAGCAGCAATGAGGGCAGGCACACTGAAGCTTTCTTT. Its translation is CASSNEGRHTEAFF.

This clonotype was seen at least ten times. This chain uses TRBV6-1 with TRBJ1-2; tentative D call: TRBD1 (5 bases). CDR1 is MNHNS and CDR2 is SASEGT in the germline V gene. Trimming removed 0 bases at V and 4 bases at J, with 9 bases between. This CDR3 spans 14 amino acids. This CDR3 is CASSEAGGAYGYTF. CDR3 bases: TGTGCCAGCAGTGAAGCGGGTGGGGCCTATGGCTACACCTTC.

This clonotype was recorded at least ten times. The chain carries TRBV7-8 and TRBJ2-7; tentative D call: TRBD1 (6 bases). The germline gives CDR1 SGHVS, CDR2 FQNEAQ. The CDR3 runs to 16 residues. V was clipped by 5 bases and J by 3 bases, with 20 bases between them. The DNA for the CDR3 is TGTGCCAGCAGCACCCGGCTCTCCTTACAGGGCTACGAGCAGTACTTC. Translated: CASSTRLSLQGYEQYF. The complete variable domain, with remaining parts taken from reference TRBV7-8 and TRBJ2-7, reads GAGVSQSPRYKVAKRGQDVALRCDPISGHVSLFWYQQALGQGPEFLTYFQNEAQLDKSGLPSDRFFAERPEGSVSTLKIQRTQQEDSAVYLCASSTRLSLQGYEQYFGPGTRLTVT.

This chain's CDR3 is CASSDSGSANYGYTF. The CDR3 DNA is TGTGCCAGCAGTGACTCAGGCAGTGCTAACTATGGCTACACCTTC. The chain recombines TRBV6-4 with TRBJ1-2; no firm D call. The ends were cut back, 0 bases at V and 0 bases at J, with 8 bases in the middle. Germline values: CDR1 MRHNA, CDR2 SNTAGT. This CDR3 region has 15 residues.

For this clonotype: A far larger clone is only one base removed, so a read error is likely. This chain links TRBV12-3 or TRBV12-4 with TRBJ2-3; D is ambiguous. This CDR3 has 12 residues. Trimming pared 6 bases from V and 4 bases from J, leaving 8 bases between. The CDR3 loop reads CASSVAADTQYF. The CDR3 nucleotides read TGTGCCAGCAGCGTAGCCGCAGATACGCAGTATTTT.

There are many counts of this clonotype. This chain links TRBV6-1 with TRBJ2-5; TRBD2 matches at 9 bases. This CDR3 contains 16 residues. The ends lost 1 base at V and 7 bases at J; junction bases unmatched: 10. Germline V gene data show CDR1 as MNHNS and CDR2 as SASEGT. CDR3: CASSEGLAGSFGTQYF. The DNA of the CDR3 is TGTGCCAGCAGTGAAGGTCTAGCGGGGTCTTTCGGGACCCAGTACTTC.

This clonotype appeared many times. The genes are TRBV20-1 and TRBJ1-5; 9 bases map to TRBD1. CDR3 size: 19 residues. The ends lost 2 bases at V and 7 bases at J; junction bases unmatched: 21. From germline, CDR1 is DFQATT and CDR2 SNEGSKA (reference sequence). The CDR3 nucleotides are TGCAGTGCTAGAATCCCCCGCGGGGGCTGGGACAGGGATGAGCAGCCCCAGCATTTT. Protein sequence: CSARIPRGGWDRDEQPQHF.

This clonotype was found many times. The chain uses TRBV6-5 and TRBJ2-4; D uncertain. The V and J ends lost 4 bases and 0 bases respectively, with 13 bases between them. CDR1 and CDR2 from the germline V gene are MNHEY and SVGAGI. The CDR3 has 16 residues. In DNA, the CDR3 is TGTGCCAGCAGTTGGGGTCCCGATTTAGCCAAAAACATTCAGTACTTC. Protein product: CASSWGPDLAKNIQYF.

This clonotype was detected many times. The chain recombines TRBV6-2 or TRBV6-3 with TRBJ2-1; 9 nucleotides agree with TRBD2. Germline trimming cut 6 bases from V and 4 bases from J; bases unmatched to any gene: 7. The germline CDR1 and CDR2 sequences are MNHEY and SVGEGT. The length of the CDR3 is 15 residues. CDR3 DNA sequence: TGTGCCAGCAGGGCGTCGCGGGGGGGATACAATGAGCAGTTCTTC. Translating gives CASRASRGGYNEQFF.

This clonotype was picked up many times. This chain joins TRBV5-1 and TRBJ1-6; 7 bases are a match to TRBD1. J gave up 9 bases and V 0 bases, and 6 bases lay outside the gene matches. This CDR3 comprises 15 residues. Germline CDR1 reads SGHRS; CDR2 reads YFSETQ. The chain's CDR3 is CASSLGGTDRSPLHF. CDR3 bases: TGCGCCAGCAGCTTGGGTGGGACAGATCGTTCACCCCTCCACTTT.

In its sample, this clonotype was seen a few times. J is TRBJ2-5 and V is TRBV12-5; D is unclear. This CDR3 has 11 amino acids. Per the germline V gene, CDR1 is LGHNT and CDR2 is FRNRAP. V shed 3 bases and J shed 4 bases, with 3 bases lying between them. The chain's CDR3 is CASGLLETQYF. The CDR3 nucleotides are TGTGCTAGTGGTTTATTAGAGACCCAGTACTTC.

This clonotype was detected ten times or more. The V call is TRBV3-1, the J call TRBJ1-5, with a tentative D call TRBD1 (5 bases). The CDR3 extends over 16 amino acids. The V gene's germline CDR1 is LGHDT and CDR2 YNNKEL (reference sequence). The V end lost 2 bases, the J end lost 2 bases, and 13 bases lay between the germline ends. CDR3 loop: CASSQWGEGGNQPQHF. As DNA, the CDR3 is TGTGCCAGCAGCCAATGGGGGGAGGGCGGCAATCAGCCCCAGCATTTT.

This clonotype was picked up many times. The V call is TRBV4-2, the J call TRBJ1-4, with TRBD1 identical over 12 bases. This CDR3 comprises 16 residues. Unmatched junction bases numbered 7, after V lost 5 bases and J lost 6 bases. Per germline, CDR1 LGHNA and CDR2 YNFKEQ. In DNA, the CDR3 is TGTGCCAGCAGCGCGGGACAGGGGGCGATAGATGAAAAACTGTTTTTT. It translates to CASSAGQGAIDEKLFF.

This clonotype was counted ten times or more. The CDR3 DNA sequence: TGTGCCAGCAGTGGCTTAGGGCCGAATGAGCAGTTCTTC. This gives the protein CASSGLGPNEQFF. The J gene is TRBJ2-1, the V gene TRBV6-1; no clear D gene. CDR3 length: 13 amino acids. Germline V lookup: CDR1 MNHNS, CDR2 SASEGT. Deletions cut 4 bases from V and 7 bases from J, with 11 bases between.

As concerns this clonotype: A much larger clone is a single base away; this may be a read error. The chain joins TRBV20-1 to TRBJ1-3, with no clear D. The CDR3 runs to 12 residues. Trimming removed 7 bases from V and 0 bases from J, with 7 bases in between. Germline V gene data show CDR1 as DFQATT and CDR2 as SNEGSKA (reference sequence). The CDR3, as DNA: TGCAGTGGGGCCGTCTCTGGAAACACCATATATTTT. It specifies CSGAVSGNTIYF.

This clonotype was recorded only once. The genes are TRBV2 and TRBJ2-7; D call uncertain. The length of the CDR3 is 13 residues. V lost 5 bases, J lost 5 bases, and 13 bases lay in between. Germline V gene lookup returns CDR1 SNHLY and CDR2 FYNNEI. The CDR3 region is CASSRVGNHEQYF. In nucleotides, the CDR3 is TGTGCCAGCAGTCGGGTAGGGAACCACGAGCAGTACTTC.

This clonotype was found many times. V is TRBV5-1 and J is TRBJ2-7; either TRBD1 or TRBD2 may supply D (6 bases each). CDR3 length equals 13 residues. CDR1 SGHRS and CDR2 YFSETQ come from the germline V gene. The V end was cut by 5 bases, the J end by 6 bases, with 15 bases between. CDR3 in amino acids: CASSNWGAGEQYF. The CDR3 region has the DNA TGCGCCAGCAGTAATTGGGGGGCGGGCGAGCAGTACTTC.

This clonotype was seen only a few times. The chain joins TRBV18 to TRBJ1-2, with D possibly being TRBD1 (5 bases). The CDR3 loop spans 15 amino acids. Trimming stripped 1 base from V and 6 bases from J, with 15 bases between. CDR1 and CDR2 (germline): KGHSH, LQKENI. CDR3 sequence reads: CASSPLGSGTDGYTF. Written as DNA, the CDR3 is TGTGCCAGCTCACCACTGGGCAGCGGGACGGATGGCTACACCTTC.

CDR3 sequence (DNA): TGCAGCGTTGAAGGGACTAGCGAAGAGAACACCGGGGAGCTGTTTTTT. It codes for CSVEGTSEENTGELFF. V gene TRBV29-1 combines with J gene TRBJ2-2; the match to TRBD2 covers 9 bases. V lost 1 base, J lost 1 base, and 4 bases stayed unmatched. CDR3 length: 16 amino acids. Germline V gene sequence: CDR1 SQVTM, CDR2 ANQGSEA.

This clonotype has ten or more counts. The chain links TRBV7-2 to TRBJ2-7; no firm D call. This CDR3 spans 14 amino acids. Germline V lookup: CDR1 SGHTA, CDR2 FQGNSA. The V gene lost 5 bases and the J gene lost 5 bases, with 16 bases spanning the gap. The DNA for the CDR3 is TGTGCCAGCAGCCCGCTTGGAGTGGGGAACGAGCAGTACTTC. As protein: CASSPLGVGNEQYF.

In this sample, this clonotype turned up many times. This chain uses TRBV12-3 or TRBV12-4 with TRBJ2-5; D unclear. The V end was cut by 10 bases, the J end by 3 bases, with 12 bases between. The CDR3 loop spans 12 amino acids. The CDR3 reads CATAGSEETQYF. The DNA of the CDR3 is TGTGCCACCGCAGGATCTGAAGAGACCCAGTACTTC.

Many counts were recorded for this clonotype. This chain links TRBV15 with TRBJ2-3; 8 nucleotides agree with TRBD1. Germline trimming cut 5 bases from V and 3 bases from J; bases unmatched to any gene: 4. CDR1 is LNHNV and CDR2 is YYDKDF in the germline V gene (reference sequence). This CDR3 has 14 amino acids. The DNA of the CDR3 is TGTGCCACCAGCGGACAGGGACCGACAGATACGCAGTATTTT. Its protein is CATSGQGPTDTQYF. The full variable domain, rest sourced from reference TRBV15 and TRBJ2-3, is DAMVIQNPRYQVTQFGKPVTLSCSQTLNHNVMYWYQQKSSQAPKLLFHYYDKDFNNEADTPDNFQSRRPNTSFCFLDIRSPGLGDTAMYLCATSGQGPTDTQYFGPGTRLTVL.

This clonotype was seen a handful of times. The rearrangement uses TRBV19 and TRBJ1-1; unclear D gene. This CDR3 region has 12 residues. Germline V gene data show CDR1 as LNHDA and CDR2 as SQIVND (reference sequence). V was trimmed by 6 bases and J by 4 bases, leaving 9 bases between them. The CDR3 nucleotides are TGTGCCAGTAGGGGTAGCGGCACTGAAGCTTTCTTT. It yields the protein CASRGSGTEAFF.